The 25 T cell receptor beta chains presented below share a single source sample, sequenced in a study of blood T cell repertoires in COVID-19. Assay used: immunoSEQ multiplex PCR; TCRdb lists only in-frame clones, some missing. The sample has about 83,000 clones, 90% seen once. The sample comprised peripheral blood. The receptors shown here come from a woman at least 80 years old with active or convalescent COVID-19.

The J gene is TRBJ1-1, the V gene TRBV5-1, with D tentatively TRBD1 (5 bases). Germline loops: CDR1 SGHRS, CDR2 YFSETQ. Trimming took off 4 bases at V and 3 bases at J, with 7 bases between the two ends. This CDR3 is built from 12 residues. The CDR3 is CASSGADTEAFF. Written as DNA, the CDR3 is TGCGCCAGCAGCGGGGCGGACACTGAAGCTTTCTTT. Looking up the rest from reference TRBV5-1 and TRBJ1-1 gives the full variable domain: KAGVTQTPRYLIKTRGQQVTLSCSPISGHRSVSWYQQTPGQGLQFLFEYFSETQRNKGNFPGRFSGRQFSNSRSEMNVSTLELGDSALYLCASSGADTEAFFGQGTRLTVV.

The rearrangement links TRBV6-2 or TRBV6-3 to TRBJ2-2; D perhaps matches TRBD1 (5 bases). Germline CDR1 and CDR2: MNHEY and SVGEGT. CDR3 length: 13 amino acids. The V end was cut by 2 bases, the J end by 6 bases, with 7 bases between. CDR3 loop: CASSYRGAGELFF. DNA for the CDR3: TGTGCCAGCAGTTACAGGGGCGCCGGGGAGCTGTTTTTT.

The J gene is TRBJ1-5, the V gene TRBV2, with a weak D call TRBD1 (5 bases). Germline V gene lookup returns CDR1 SNHLY and CDR2 FYNNEI. Trimming removed 6 bases from V and 4 bases from J, with 10 bases in between. This CDR3 contains 13 residues. The CDR3 is CASSGKGNQPQHF. The CDR3 DNA reads TGTGCCAGCAGCGGAAAGGGGAATCAGCCCCAGCATTTT.

This clone appeared once. The chain has TRBV4-2 and TRBJ2-7; D is unresolved. V gave up 4 bases and J gave up 3 bases, with 16 bases separating them. CDR3 length equals 15 residues. Germline V gene data show CDR1 as LGHNA and CDR2 as YNFKEQ. CDR3: CASSRSPEANYEQYF. The DNA for the CDR3 is TGTGCCAGCAGCCGTTCACCCGAAGCAAACTACGAGCAGTACTTC.

The chain joins TRBV28 to TRBJ2-1; 15 bases line up with TRBD2. With 5 bases clipped from V and 10 bases from J, the junction kept 12 bases outside the gene matches. Germline-derived CDR1 and CDR2 are MDHEN and SYDVKM. The CDR3 has 17 amino acids. The CDR3 DNA sequence: TGTGCCAGCAGTCCACGCCCCCCGGGACTAGCGGGGGGCGAGCAGTTCTTC. Encoded protein: CASSPRPPGLAGGEQFF.

The J gene is TRBJ2-7, the V gene TRBV5-6; possible D gene TRBD2, 6 bases. The CDR3 extends over 14 amino acids. Looked up from germline, CDR1 is SGHDT and CDR2 is YYEEEE. Trimming pared 3 bases from V and 0 bases from J, leaving 10 bases between. CDR3: CASSWERASYEQYF. The DNA for the CDR3 is TGTGCCAGCAGCTGGGAGCGGGCCTCCTACGAGCAGTACTTC.

The rearrangement links TRBV7-3 to TRBJ2-1, with D possibly matching TRBD2 (6 bases). Trimming took 5 bases from V and 2 from J, leaving 25 bases between them. The CDR3 has 19 residues. CDR1 SGHTA and CDR2 FQGTGA come from the germline V gene. This CDR3 is CASSKNNFALGGAYNEQFF. Written as DNA, the CDR3 is TGTGCCAGCAGCAAAAACAACTTCGCCCTAGGCGGGGCCTACAATGAGCAGTTCTTC.

The V call is TRBV19, the J call TRBJ1-1; 7 positions agree with TRBD1. CDR1 and CDR2 from the germline V gene are LNHDA and SQIVND (reference sequence). The CDR3 sequence is 14 residues long. V shed 1 base, J shed 5 bases, and the junction held 4 bases outside the gene matches. The CDR3 loop reads CASSIGPGQTEAFF. The CDR3 DNA reads TGTGCCAGTAGTATAGGCCCGGGACAGACTGAAGCTTTCTTT.

This clone appeared once. The rearrangement joins TRBV4-3 to TRBJ1-2, with a tentative D call TRBD1 (5 bases). V was shortened by 1 base and J by 5 bases, with 17 bases between the two germline ends. This CDR3 spans 16 amino acids. CDR1 is LGHNA and CDR2 is YSLEER in the germline V gene. As DNA, the CDR3 is TGCGCCAGCAGCCAAGGTACCCTGGCAGGGCGATATGGCTACACCTTC. Protein product: CASSQGTLAGRYGYTF.

V usage is TRBV6-2 or TRBV6-3 and J usage is TRBJ1-5; D uncertain. Germline V CDR1 and CDR2: MNHEY, SVGEGT. The V end was cut by 4 bases, the J end by 12 bases, with 10 bases between. The CDR3 is 11 amino acids. In DNA, the CDR3 is TGTGCCAGCAGTTTTCCCGGGATCCAGCATTTT. Its protein is CASSFPGIQHF.

This chain joins TRBV3-1 (or the pseudogene TRBV3-2) and TRBJ2-6, with a tentative D call TRBD1 (5 bases). The CDR3 is 17 amino acids. Germline CDR1 LGHDT, CDR2 YNNKEL (reference sequence). Trimming shortened V by 0 bases and J by 4 bases, and 13 bases separated the two germline ends. This CDR3 reads CASSQDIQGTGANVLTF. CDR3 in DNA: TGTGCCAGCAGCCAAGATATTCAGGGTACCGGGGCCAACGTCCTGACTTTC.

This clone has a single count. The chain couples TRBV24-1 to TRBJ2-2, with 8 bases identical to TRBD1. The CDR3 extends over 19 amino acids. V shed 0 bases and J 2 bases; nucleotides not matched to a gene: 10. Germline CDR1 KGHDR, CDR2 SFDVKD. CDR3 region: CATSDLMVDRGYNTGELFF. The CDR3 coding sequence is TGTGCCACCAGTGATTTGATGGTCGACAGGGGCTACAACACCGGGGAGCTGTTTTTT.

The V call is TRBV7-3, the J call TRBJ1-1; D unclear. The CDR3 has 12 amino acids. Looked up from germline, CDR1 is SGHTA and CDR2 is FQGTGA. The V and J ends lost 4 bases and 6 bases respectively, with 9 bases between them. This CDR3 is CASSSGPPEAFF. The CDR3 coding sequence is TGTGCCAGCAGCTCGGGTCCACCTGAAGCTTTCTTT.

V usage is TRBV18 and J usage is TRBJ1-5, with D unclear. Germline V gives CDR1 KGHSH, CDR2 LQKENI. Trimming pared 11 bases from V and 3 bases from J, leaving 14 bases between. This CDR3 has 13 amino acids. CDR3: CAGSDGYNQPQHF. The DNA of the CDR3 is TGTGCCGGGAGTGACGGTTACAATCAGCCCCAGCATTTT.

The rearrangement uses TRBV28 and TRBJ1-5, with D uncertain. The CDR3 runs 15 residues. Germline V CDR1 and CDR2: MDHEN, SYDVKM. V lost 3 bases and J lost 4, with 13 bases in between. CDR3 nucleotide sequence: TGTGCCAGCAGTTTCCTCCCGGCGGTTAATCAGCCCCAGCATTTT. Its translation: CASSFLPAVNQPQHF.

V is TRBV24-1 and J is TRBJ2-1; TRBD1 matches 10 bases. The CDR3 length is 15 residues. V lost 5 bases and J lost 8; bases outside the gene matches: 8. The germline V gene encodes CDR1 KGHDR and CDR2 SFDVKD. CDR3 residues: CATSGSGTGEYEQFF. The CDR3 DNA follows: TGTGCCACCAGTGGCTCCGGGACAGGGGAATATGAGCAGTTCTTC.

The gene calls are TRBV7-2 and TRBJ2-7; a weak D match, TRBD2 (6 bases). This CDR3 has 14 amino acids. V lost 10 bases and J lost 2, with 18 bases in between. Per germline, CDR1 SGHTA and CDR2 FQGNSA. CDR3 residues: CATQPGLGTYEQYF. DNA of the CDR3: TGTGCCACTCAACCGGGACTCGGGACCTACGAGCAGTACTTC.

This clone was found a few times. The gene calls are TRBV7-9 and TRBJ1-4, with 7 bases matching TRBD1. The V and J ends lost 2 bases and 7 bases, in that order; junction bases with no gene match: 7. This CDR3 is 15 amino acids long. CDR1 is SEHNR, CDR2 FQNEAQ, per germline (reference sequence). CDR3 amino acids: CASSLRGGAFEKLFF. The CDR3, as DNA: TGTGCCAGCAGCTTACGAGGGGGCGCGTTTGAAAAACTGTTTTTT.

The rearrangement uses TRBV27 and TRBJ1-2; 7 nucleotides match TRBD1. J lost 3 bases, V lost 3 bases, and 7 bases had no gene match. The germline gives CDR1 MNHEY, CDR2 SMNVEV (reference sequence). The length of the CDR3 is 15 residues. CDR3 DNA sequence: TGTGCCAGCAGTTTCAGTAGACAGGGAGACTATGGCTACACCTTC. Its protein is CASSFSRQGDYGYTF.

This clone was counted a single time. This sequence joins TRBV7-8 and TRBJ1-5; D call uncertain. The CDR3 is 15 residues long. The V gene lost 1 base and the J gene lost 2 bases, with 9 bases spanning the gap. Germline V gives CDR1 SGHVS, CDR2 FQNEAQ. The CDR3 loop reads CASSLGLGGNQPQHF. Written as DNA, the CDR3 is TGTGCCAGCAGCTTAGGTCTCGGGGGCAATCAGCCCCAGCATTTT.

This clone was detected only once. The rearrangement uses TRBV24-1 and TRBJ2-2; TRBD1 agrees at 8 bases. CDR3 length: 17 residues. Germline CDR1 and CDR2: KGHDR and SFDVKD. V lost 4 bases and J lost 4; bases outside the gene matches: 10. As DNA, the CDR3 is TGTGCCACCAGTGAAAGTTCAGGGGGCGTTAGCACCGGGGAGCTGTTTTTT. It yields the protein CATSESSGGVSTGELFF.

This chain connects TRBV5-4 to TRBJ1-1; D is possibly TRBD1 (6 bases). Germline-derived CDR1 and CDR2 are SGHNT and YYREEE (reference sequence). V was pared by 0 bases and J by 1 base, with 10 bases between. CDR3 length: 15 residues. CDR3 sequence: CASSLAGHTNTEAFF. CDR3 DNA: TGTGCCAGCAGCTTGGCGGGACACACGAACACTGAAGCTTTCTTT.

The J gene is TRBJ1-3, the V gene TRBV18, with D maybe TRBD1 (5 bases). CDR1 and CDR2 (germline): KGHSH, LQKENI. The CDR3 runs 19 residues. The V end lost 6 bases, the J end lost 1 base, and 25 bases lay between the germline ends. The CDR3 DNA sequence: TGTGCCAGCTCTCCGAACCCGGCAGGGTTAGAAGATTCTGGAAACACCATATATTTT. It codes for CASSPNPAGLEDSGNTIYF.

J is TRBJ1-4 and V is TRBV5-6, with D unclear. The CDR3 is 13 amino acids. Trimming took 2 bases from V and 4 from J, leaving 6 bases between them. The germline gives CDR1 SGHDT, CDR2 YYEEEE. The CDR3 loop reads CASSLALNEKLFF. The CDR3 coding sequence is TGTGCCAGCAGCTTAGCGCTTAATGAAAAACTGTTTTTT. Full variable domain (missing parts from reference TRBV5-6 and TRBJ1-4): DAGVTQSPTHLIKTRGQQVTLRCSPKSGHDTVSWYQQALGQGPQFIFQYYEEEERQRGNFPDRFSGHQFPNYSSELNVNALLLGDSALYLCASSLALNEKLFFGSGTQLSVL.

The chain couples TRBV14 to TRBJ2-7, with 10 positions matching TRBD1. The germline gives CDR1 SGHDN, CDR2 FVKESK. After removal of 4 bases from V and 3 bases from J, the junction contained 3 bases not matched to a gene. CDR3 size: 14 residues. The CDR3 nucleotides read TGTGCCAGCAGCCTAGGACAGGGGGGCTACGAGCAGTACTTC. Translated: CASSLGQGGYEQYF.